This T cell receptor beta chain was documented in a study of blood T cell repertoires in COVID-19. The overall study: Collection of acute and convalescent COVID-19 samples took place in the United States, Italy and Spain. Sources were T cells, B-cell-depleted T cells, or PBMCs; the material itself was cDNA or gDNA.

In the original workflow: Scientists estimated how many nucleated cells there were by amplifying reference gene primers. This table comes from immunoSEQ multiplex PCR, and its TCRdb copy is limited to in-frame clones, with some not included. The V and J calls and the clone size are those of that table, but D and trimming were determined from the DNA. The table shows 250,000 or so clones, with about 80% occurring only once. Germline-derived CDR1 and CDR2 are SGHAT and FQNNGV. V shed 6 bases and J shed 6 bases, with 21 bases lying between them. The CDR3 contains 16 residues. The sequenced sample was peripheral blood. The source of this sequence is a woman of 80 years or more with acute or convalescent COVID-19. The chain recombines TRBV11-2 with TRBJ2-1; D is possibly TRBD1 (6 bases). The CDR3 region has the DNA TGTGCCAGCAGACCAGGGGTATCTGGAGGTGTCAATGAGCAGTTCTTC. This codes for CASRPGVSGGVNEQFF.